This TCR beta chain came from a study of blood T cell repertoires in COVID-19. At the level of the study: COVID-19 samples, acute and convalescent, were from the United States, Italy and Spain. Sources were T cells, B-cell-depleted T cells, or PBMCs; the material itself was cDNA or gDNA.

The CDR3 totals 13 residues. V was trimmed by 8 bases and J by 0 bases, leaving 11 bases between them. In the original processing: Reference gene primer amplification in the assay estimated nucleated cell counts. TCRdb keeps only in-frame clones here, not all; method: immunoSEQ multiplex PCR. V, J and clone size are those of that table, while D and trimming were read from the DNA. The table includes approximately 210,000 clones, almost 85% detected once. This clone was found once. This chain joins TRBV12-3 or TRBV12-4 and TRBJ2-7; D perhaps matches TRBD2 (5 bases). The specimen sequenced was peripheral blood. The sequence derives from a woman aged 40 to 50 with acute or convalescent COVID-19. The CDR3 reads CASHAGHSYEQYF. The CDR3 DNA sequence: TGTGCCAGCCATGCGGGTCACTCCTACGAGCAGTACTTC.